A selection of T cell receptor beta chains follows, all from one sample in a study of patients and donors after allogeneic stem cell transplantation. MiXCR, run by TCRdb on the RT-PCR reads, gives a single entry per CDR3 protein. The repertoire holds about a million distinct CDR3 sequences, with more than 15% as singletons. Sequencing was carried out using blood, either unsorted or a sorted T cell fraction (not recorded which). The receptors were sampled from a human donor who was either an allogeneic HSCT recipient or a stem cell or donor lymphocyte infusion donor (not recorded which). It is not recorded whose cells these are; they may come from a transplant donor. Each CDR3 is given with its conserved first and last residue. Fields, in order: V gene, J gene, clone size, CDR3 length, D gene, CDR3 protein, CDR3 DNA. A D gene is named only where the DNA matches it firmly. Where a row states a size, it is once, few, many or the class of an expanded clone; other rows omit it.

TRBV6-5,TRBJ2-7,NA,12,NA,CASRHLPYEQYF,TGTGCCAGCAGGCATTTGCCCTACGAGCAGTACTTC
TRBV4-2,TRBJ1-1,NA,14,NA,CASSQDGRATEAFF,TGTGCCAGCAGCCAAGATGGGAGGGCCACTGAAGCTTTCTTT
TRBV12-3/TRBV12-4,TRBJ2-7,NA,15,TRBD2,CASSKGLAGGYEQYF,TGTGCCAGCAGTAAGGGACTAGCGGGAGGGTACGAGCAGTACTTC
TRBV4-1,TRBJ1-2,NA,14,NA,CASSADGFNYGYTF,TGCGCCAGCAGCGCAGACGGATTTAACTATGGCTACACCTTC
TRBV7-2,TRBJ1-4,few,16,TRBD1,CASSSWAQGGNEKLFF,TGTGCCAGCAGCTCCTGGGCACAGGGGGGGAATGAAAAACTGTTTTTT
TRBV6-5,TRBJ1-2,NA,12,NA,CASSAGDAGYTF,TGTGCCAGCAGCGCAGGGGATGCTGGCTACACCTTC
TRBV11-2,TRBJ2-7,few,15,TRBD1,CASSLEWDSGREQYF,TGTGCCAGCAGCTTAGAGTGGGACAGCGGCCGGGAGCAGTACTTC
TRBV12-3/TRBV12-4,TRBJ1-2,NA,14,TRBD1,CASRRGQGLYGYTF,TGTGCCAGCCGCCGGGGACAGGGACTTTATGGCTACACCTTC
TRBV24-1,TRBJ1-5,few,14,TRBD1,CATSDPGQAQPQHF,TGTGCCACCAGTGACCCAGGACAGGCTCAGCCCCAGCATTTT
TRBV20-1,TRBJ2-4,once,16,TRBD1,CSAAVDRRPTGNIQYF,TGCAGTGCAGCCGTGGACAGGAGACCTACGGGAAACATTCAGTACTTC
TRBV24-1,TRBJ2-2,few,16,NA,CATSDPSQGTTGELFF,TGTGCCACCAGTGACCCCTCACAGGGAACCACCGGGGAGCTGTTTTTT
TRBV15,TRBJ1-6,NA,14,NA,CATSRDVGASPLHF,TGTGCCACCAGCAGAGACGTAGGGGCTTCACCCCTCCACTTT
TRBV15,TRBJ1-6,NA,15,NA,CATSRDWGGNSPLHF,TGTGCCACCAGCAGAGATTGGGGGGGAAATTCACCCCTCCACTTT
TRBV10-3,TRBJ1-2,few,14,NA,CAISETGATYGYTF,TGTGCCATCAGTGAGACCGGGGCGACCTATGGCTACACCTTC
TRBV20-1,TRBJ2-5,few,15,TRBD2,CSAAAAGGIQETQYF,TGCAGTGCCGCGGCGGCGGGGGGCATCCAAGAGACCCAGTACTTC
TRBV14,TRBJ2-5,few,12,NA,CASSQNQETQYF,TGTGCCAGCAGCCAAAACCAAGAGACCCAGTACTTC
TRBV7-8,TRBJ2-5,few,17,TRBD2,CASSLAFPREKSETQYF,TGTGCCAGCAGCTTAGCGTTCCCGCGGGAGAAGTCGGAGACCCAGTACTTC
TRBV4-1,TRBJ1-5,NA,15,NA,CASSQDGRYNQPQHF,TGCGCCAGCAGCCAAGACGGCCGGTACAATCAGCCCCAGCATTTT
TRBV20-1,TRBJ2-5,NA,15,NA,CSATPGSDLQETQYF,TGCAGTGCAACCCCGGGATCAGACCTCCAAGAGACCCAGTACTTC
TRBV5-1,TRBJ2-7,few,15,TRBD1,CASSLADRGPNEQYF,TGCGCCAGCAGCTTAGCCGACAGGGGGCCCAACGAGCAGTACTTC
TRBV18,TRBJ1-3,NA,13,NA,CASSSSQGNTIYF,TGTGCCAGCTCATCGAGTCAGGGGAACACCATATATTTT
TRBV6-2/TRBV6-3,TRBJ2-7,few,14,TRBD1,CASTLRGQSYEQYF,TGTGCCAGCACCTTGAGGGGACAGAGCTACGAGCAGTACTTC
TRBV24-1,TRBJ2-2,few,15,NA,CATSLAEGNTGELFF,TGTGCCACCAGCCTTGCGGAGGGTAACACCGGGGAGCTGTTTTTT
TRBV6-1,TRBJ2-7,NA,13,NA,CASRLGGETEQYF,TGTGCCAGCCGCTTGGGGGGAGAGACCGAGCAGTACTTC
TRBV29-1,TRBJ1-1,many,13,TRBD1,CSAMTGTGTEAFF,TGCAGCGCTATGACAGGGACGGGCACTGAAGCTTTCTTT
TRBV20-1,TRBJ2-7,NA,15,TRBD1,CSASHDDRGLYEQYF,TGCAGTGCTAGCCATGATGACAGGGGACTCTACGAGCAGTACTTC
TRBV11-3,TRBJ2-1,NA,16,NA,CASSPGQTGPYNEQFF,TGTGCCAGCAGCCCTGGACAGACTGGACCTTACAATGAGCAGTTCTTC
TRBV10-3,TRBJ2-3,NA,12,NA,CAIKGTLSTQYF,TGTGCCATCAAGGGAACTCTTAGTACGCAGTATTTT
TRBV5-1,TRBJ2-3,many,14,TRBD1,CASSQGQRTDTQYF,TGCGCCAGCAGCCAGGGACAGCGCACAGATACGCAGTATTTT
TRBV12-3/TRBV12-4,TRBJ1-2,many,13,NA,CASSLGKTYGYTF,TGTGCCAGCAGTTTGGGAAAAACCTATGGCTACACCTTC
TRBV20-1,TRBJ2-4,few,16,NA,CSARHPGPGQKNIQYF,TGCAGTGCTAGACACCCGGGCCCGGGGCAGAAAAACATTCAGTACTTC
TRBV21-1,TRBJ1-6,NA,17,NA,CASSSSSSPLYNSPLHF,TGTGCCAGCAGCAGTTCTAGCTCACCTCTCTATAATTCACCCCTCCACTTT